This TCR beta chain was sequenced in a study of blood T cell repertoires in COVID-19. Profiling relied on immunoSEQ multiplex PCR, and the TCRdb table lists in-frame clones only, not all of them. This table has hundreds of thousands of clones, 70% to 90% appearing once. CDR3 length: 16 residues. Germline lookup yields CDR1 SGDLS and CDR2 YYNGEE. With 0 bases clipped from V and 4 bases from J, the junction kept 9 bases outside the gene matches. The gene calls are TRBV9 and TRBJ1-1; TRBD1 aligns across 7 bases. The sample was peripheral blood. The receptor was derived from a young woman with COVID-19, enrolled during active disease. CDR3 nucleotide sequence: TGTGCCAGCAGCGTAGACAGGGGCGCGGGGGGCACTGAAGCTTTCTTT. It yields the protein CASSVDRGAGGTEAFF.